The entry below describes one T cell receptor beta chain. Its antigen remains unidentified. The sample's time point: week 35, safety follow-up. Every vaccine dose comprised 300 ug of mutant IDH1 20-mer peptide plus topical imiquimod. There are 15 residues in the CDR3. The V and J ends lost 0 bases and 4 bases respectively, with 10 bases between them. Germline loops: CDR1 SGHVS, CDR2 FNYEAQ. This sample is drawn from a study of a mutant IDH1 vaccine in newly diagnosed glioma. About the study: At week 35 came visit V12, and visit V13 followed at week 47. Overall study findings and caveats: Changes to the top peripheral T cell clonotypes appeared unrelated to pseudoprogression. Altogether, roughly 93% of patients exhibited vaccine-induced immune responses.

Some clones are missing from TCRdb's copy, which holds only in-frame ones; the method was immunoSEQ multiplex PCR. The sample includes about 68,000 clones, roughly 80% of them seen just once. Specimen: PBMCs, collected from a glioma patient whose treatment included an IDH1 peptide vaccine. This receptor was obtained from a man aged 18 to 29 with glioma. The chain recombines TRBV7-6 with TRBJ1-5, with D maybe TRBD1 (6 bases). This CDR3 is CASSLAGAGNQPQHF. The CDR3 DNA reads as TGTGCCAGCAGCTTAGCGGGGGCTGGGAATCAGCCCCAGCATTTT.